Listed here is a single T cell receptor beta chain. The antigen is not known. The repertoire was sequenced with immunoSEQ multiplex PCR; TCRdb's copy has only in-frame clones and lacks some. This table has about 980,000 clones, less than 85% appearing once. The CDR3 has 16 residues. The germline CDR1 and CDR2 sequences are MNHEY and SMNVEV (reference sequence). Trimming cost V 3 bases and J 0 bases, with 14 bases left between them. The investigators split CD4+ cells into a CD45RA+ naive subset and a CD45RA-negative memory subset. This entry comes from a study of shared clonotypes between healthy human individuals. Study results and caveats: Generation probability values for non-shared clonotypes were lower than those for clonotypes shared by all four donors. Rarefaction gave evidence that sorted-subset sequencing remained incomplete despite large depth. Richness estimates generally favored naive over memory subsets.

Sequenced sample: memory CD4+ T cells sorted from blood. Stated subset: CD45RA-negative fraction. The sequence derives from a man aged 18 to 30 in good health. This chain joins TRBV27 and TRBJ1-2; D is perhaps TRBD1 (5 bases). In nucleotides, the CDR3 is TGTGCCAGCAGTTTTCGGGCAGGGATGACTAACTATGGCTACACCTTC. It yields the protein CASSFRAGMTNYGYTF.